The 20 T cell receptor beta chains below come from one sample, sequenced in a study of cytomegalovirus exposure and HLA in healthy donors. 13 Jbeta primers and 60 Vbeta primers were used for the PCR. Generated by immunoSEQ multiplex PCR, the TCRdb table keeps only in-frame clones and is missing some. The sample holds about 200,000 clones, almost 80% seen once. The sequenced sample consisted of PBMCs. Every receptor here comes from a man aged 18-30 years in good health and CMV-seronegative.

This clone was counted a few times. V is TRBV18 and J is TRBJ2-4, with 8 bases lining up with TRBD1. After removal of 1 base from V and 3 bases from J, the junction contained 14 bases not matched to a gene. The CDR3 totals 19 residues. The germline CDR1 and CDR2 sequences are KGHSH and LQKENI. CDR3 residues: CASSPRAGQGFSDKNIQYF. The DNA for the CDR3 is TGTGCCAGCTCACCACGAGCCGGACAGGGCTTTAGCGACAAAAACATTCAGTACTTC.

The gene calls are TRBV6-5 and TRBJ1-6, with TRBD1 as a possible D gene (6 bases). This CDR3 contains 15 residues. V was cut by 2 bases and J by 9 bases, with 14 bases left in between. CDR1 is MNHEY and CDR2 is SVGAGI in the germline V gene. Here the CDR3 reads CASSYQQGQGSPLHF. Written as DNA, the CDR3 is TGTGCCAGCAGTTACCAACAGGGTCAGGGTTCACCCCTCCACTTT.

The rearrangement joins TRBV5-6 to TRBJ2-7; possible D gene TRBD1, 6 bases. V lost 2 bases to trimming and J lost 0 bases, with 15 bases between them. This CDR3 has 16 residues. Per germline, CDR1 SGHDT and CDR2 YYEEEE. The CDR3 DNA reads TGTGCCAGCAGCTTTAGCCTTGACAGGAGCTCCTACGAGCAGTACTTC. It encodes CASSFSLDRSSYEQYF.

V usage is TRBV25-1 and J usage is TRBJ2-1, with 7 bases identical to TRBD1. CDR3 size: 13 residues. Germline V CDR1 and CDR2: MGHDK, SYGVNS. The trim removed 5 bases at V and 5 bases at J, leaving 3 bases unmatched. The chain's CDR3 is CASSTGTDNEQFF. CDR3 coding DNA: TGTGCCAGCAGTACCGGGACAGACAATGAGCAGTTCTTC. Together with reference TRBV25-1 and TRBJ2-1, the CDR3 gives the full variable domain: EADIYQTPRYLVIGTGKKITLECSQTMGHDKMYWYQQDPGMELHLIHYSYGVNSTEKGDLSSESTVSRIRTEHFPLTLESARPSHTSQYLCASSTGTDNEQFFGPGTRLTVL.

This clone was observed a few times. CDR3 protein: CASSLGQGSESPLHF. The DNA of the CDR3 is TGCGCCAGCAGCTTGGGACAGGGGTCAGAGTCACCCCTCCACTTT. This chain links TRBV5-1 with TRBJ1-6; 8 nucleotides match TRBD1. Germline CDR1 is SGHRS and CDR2 is YFSETQ. The CDR3 totals 15 residues. V shed 0 bases and J 10 bases; nucleotides not matched to a gene: 6.

In the case of this clone: Additional DNA sequences in this sample encode the identical CDR3. The V gene is TRBV7-9, the J gene TRBJ2-3; D call uncertain. Germline CDR1 SEHNR, CDR2 FQNEAQ (reference sequence). V lost 2 bases, J lost 4 bases, and 4 bases lay in between. The CDR3 loop spans 12 amino acids. CDR3 DNA sequence: TGTGCCAGCAGCTTACTGTCAGATACGCAGTATTTT. This codes for CASSLLSDTQYF.

The rearrangement links TRBV4-2 to TRBJ2-7, with 8 positions matching TRBD1. The CDR3 sequence is 15 residues long. V dropped 2 bases and J dropped 6; count of bases not matched to a gene: 9. Germline-derived CDR1 and CDR2 are LGHNA and YNFKEQ. DNA of the CDR3: TGTGCCAGCAGCCAAACACAGGGGGAAGTCTTCGAGCAGTACTTC. This encodes CASSQTQGEVFEQYF.

For the CDR3, the DNA is TGTGCCAGTACCTCCGGGCAGGGGACAAGGGAGCAGTACTTC. This gives the protein CASTSGQGTREQYF. The J gene is TRBJ2-7, the V gene TRBV19; tentative D call: TRBD1 (6 bases). The CDR3 is made up of 14 amino acids. Between the trimmed V and J ends, which lost 7 bases and 7 bases, there was a span of 20 bases. The germline gives CDR1 LNHDA, CDR2 SQIVND (reference sequence).

The chain joins TRBV27 to TRBJ1-1; D ambiguous. This CDR3 is built from 16 residues. Trimming removed 0 bases from V and 1 base from J, with 12 bases in between. Germline-derived CDR1 and CDR2 are MNHEY and SMNVEV (reference sequence). The chain's CDR3 is CASSLSVGAGNTEAFF. The CDR3 bases are TGTGCCAGCAGTTTATCGGTTGGTGCGGGGAACACTGAAGCTTTCTTT.

The chain employs TRBV11-3 and TRBJ2-5; 10 nucleotides line up with TRBD2. The CDR3 is 16 amino acids. Germline V gene sequence: CDR1 SGHNT, CDR2 YENEEA. V was clipped by 5 bases and J by 1 base; unmatched bases: 7. CDR3 sequence (DNA): TGTGCCAGCAGCCCGAAAGAGCGGGGGGGCCAAGAGACCCAGTACTTC. Amino acids: CASSPKERGGQETQYF.

The chain uses TRBV19 and TRBJ1-5; D may be TRBD1 (6 bases). Germline CDR1 is LNHDA and CDR2 is SQIVND (reference sequence). Trimming left V 2 bases short and J 2 bases short, with 13 bases between. This CDR3 has 16 residues. In DNA, the CDR3 is TGTGCCAGTAGTATATATAGGGGGTTCGGCAATCAGCCCCAGCATTTT. Protein product: CASSIYRGFGNQPQHF.

J is TRBJ1-5 and V is TRBV5-1; the D gene is possibly TRBD1 (6 bases). This CDR3 has 14 residues. Trimming cost V 1 base and J 4 bases, with 9 bases left between them. CDR1 and CDR2 (germline): SGHRS, YFSETQ. CDR3 region: CASSLTGPNQPQHF. CDR3 bases: TGCGCCAGCAGCTTGACAGGGCCGAATCAGCCCCAGCATTTT.

This clone was counted once. This chain joins TRBV29-1 and TRBJ2-2; D remains unclear. The germline V gene has CDR1 SQVTM and CDR2 ANQGSEA. The CDR3 loop spans 16 amino acids. V was shortened by 1 base and J by 0 bases, with 12 bases between the two germline ends. The CDR3 bases are TGCAGCGTTGAAGTTCCCCTCCGGGCGAACACCGGGGAGCTGTTTTTT. Translated: CSVEVPLRANTGELFF.

This chain uses TRBV7-5 with TRBJ1-2. TRBV7-5 is designated a pseudogene. CDR3 size: 19 residues. CDR3 region: CARSSFRLSTGIRSYGYTF. The CDR3 nucleotides read TGTGCCAGAAGCTCTTTTCGCCTTTCGACCGGGATCAGGTCCTATGGCTACACCTTC.

This rearrangement joins TRBV6-1 to TRBJ2-1; D unclear. Germline loops: CDR1 MNHNS, CDR2 SASEGT. There are 11 residues in the CDR3. V gave up 0 bases and J gave up 10 bases, with 4 bases separating them. CDR3 sequence: CASSEAIEQFF. For the CDR3, the DNA is TGTGCCAGCAGTGAAGCAATAGAGCAGTTCTTC.

The chain is built from TRBV4-1 and TRBJ2-3, with 8 bases matching TRBD2. V shed 1 base and J 2 bases; nucleotides not matched to a gene: 5. Germline CDR1 MGHRA, CDR2 YSYEKL. The CDR3 runs 16 residues. DNA for the CDR3: TGCGCCAGCAGCCAAGGCTTAGCGGGACACACAGATACGCAGTATTTT. Translation gives CASSQGLAGHTDTQYF.

The chain couples TRBV6-6 to TRBJ1-2; the D gene is possibly TRBD1 (6 bases). Trimming took off 11 bases at V and 4 bases at J, with 14 bases between the two ends. This CDR3 region has 12 residues. The V gene's germline CDR1 is MNHNY and CDR2 SVGAGI (reference sequence). In DNA form, the CDR3 reads TGTGCCGGCCAGGGGAAACTCTATGGCTACACCTTC. It yields the protein CAGQGKLYGYTF.

J is TRBJ2-3 and V is TRBV11-2; TRBD2 matches at 12 bases. From germline, CDR1 is SGHAT and CDR2 FQNNGV. CDR3 length: 16 residues. Trimming removed 5 bases from V and 2 bases from J; junction bases left unmatched: 5. CDR3 region: CASSALAGGSTDTQYF. DNA of the CDR3: TGTGCCAGCAGCGCACTAGCGGGAGGTTCCACAGATACGCAGTATTTT.

The chain carries TRBV11-1 and TRBJ2-3; 7 nucleotides match TRBD2. J lost 2 bases, V lost 5 bases, and 10 bases had no gene match. From germline, CDR1 is SGHAT and CDR2 FQDESV (reference sequence). The CDR3 is made up of 16 amino acids. The CDR3 region has the DNA TGTGCCAGCAGCCCTACCCTAGCGGACTACACAGATACGCAGTATTTT. Translated: CASSPTLADYTDTQYF.

V gene TRBV6-6 combines with J gene TRBJ2-3, with TRBD2 identical over 11 bases. Germline CDR1 reads MNHNY; CDR2 reads SVGAGI (reference sequence). The V gene end was trimmed by 0 bases and the J gene end by 4 bases; junction bases not matched to a gene: 3. The length of the CDR3 is 16 residues. DNA for the CDR3: TGTGCCAGCAGTTACTCGACTAGCGGGGTTCCAGATACGCAGTATTTT. Translating it yields CASSYSTSGVPDTQYF.